The 23 T cell receptor beta chains in this list originate from one sample, sequenced in a study of T cell changes during pregnancy in multiple sclerosis. The protocol was immunoSEQ multiplex PCR, while the TCRdb copy is restricted to in-frame clones and leaves out a portion. The data hold approximately 90,000 clones, with around 93% observed a single time. The material sequenced was peripheral blood, taken before pregnancy. Source of these receptors: a female donor with multiple sclerosis, enrolled in a pregnancy study.

The chain uses TRBV19 and TRBJ2-1; 9 bases agree with TRBD2. With V trimmed by 1 base and J by 2 bases, 0 bases remained unmatched. Germline CDR1 and CDR2: LNHDA and SQIVND (reference sequence). This CDR3 comprises 15 residues. For the CDR3, the DNA is TGTGCCAGTAGTATAGTAGCGGGAGCCTACAATGAGCAGTTCTTC. It specifies CASSIVAGAYNEQFF. Drawing the rest from reference TRBV19 and TRBJ2-1, the complete variable domain is DGGITQSPKYLFRKEGQNVTLSCEQNLNHDAMYWYRQDPGQGLRLIYYSQIVNDFQKGDIAEGYSVSREKKESFPLTVTSAQKNPTAFYLCASSIVAGAYNEQFFGPGTRLTVL.

V usage is TRBV19 and J usage is TRBJ1-2; possible D gene TRBD1, 6 bases. CDR3 length: 18 amino acids. Germline V CDR1 and CDR2: LNHDA, SQIVND (reference sequence). With 6 bases removed from V and 0 bases from J, the gap between germline ends came to 23 bases. This CDR3 reads CASSPPDLTGYTNYGYTF. Here the CDR3 DNA reads TGTGCCAGTAGCCCTCCGGACCTTACAGGGTACACTAACTATGGCTACACCTTC.

V and J are TRBV6-1 and TRBJ2-3; the D is unclear. The CDR3 is 16 amino acids. Germline V gene data show CDR1 as MNHNS and CDR2 as SASEGT. Trimming removed 3 bases at V and 6 bases at J, with 19 bases between. Here the CDR3 DNA reads TGTGCCAGCAGTGATGCAGGTTGGCCAGCTGGGGATACGCAGTATTTT. Translating gives CASSDAGWPAGDTQYF.

This chain connects TRBV7-9 to TRBJ2-7; 8 positions match TRBD1. Germline values: CDR1 SEHNR, CDR2 FQNEAQ (reference sequence). V was clipped by 6 bases and J by 6 bases; unmatched bases: 10. This CDR3 region has 14 residues. The CDR3 is CASSFISDRAEQYF. CDR3 in DNA: TGTGCCAGCAGTTTTATATCGGACAGGGCCGAGCAGTACTTC. Drawing the rest from reference TRBV7-9 and TRBJ2-7, the complete variable domain is DTGVSQNPRHKITKRGQNVTFRCDPISEHNRLYWYRQTLGQGPEFLTYFQNEAQLEKSRLLSDRFSAERPKGSFSTLEIQRTEQGDSAMYLCASSFISDRAEQYFGPGTRLTVT.

The rearrangement joins TRBV30 to TRBJ1-5; no definite D call. Germline values: CDR1 GTSNPN, CDR2 SVGIG (reference sequence). V lost 0 bases and J 2 bases, leaving 8 bases between the germline ends. The CDR3 length is 14 residues. In DNA form, the CDR3 reads TGTGCCTGGAGTGTTGTCCGGGGCAATCAGCCCCAGCATTTT. This codes for CAWSVVRGNQPQHF.

The V gene is TRBV5-1, the J gene TRBJ2-7; D is unresolved. The V gene's germline CDR1 is SGHRS and CDR2 YFSETQ. The V end lost 4 bases, the J end lost 6 bases, and 14 bases lay between the germline ends. This CDR3 has 13 amino acids. This CDR3 reads CASSLSGSGEQYF. Here the CDR3 DNA reads TGCGCCAGCAGCCTCAGTGGGTCGGGCGAGCAGTACTTC.

V and J are TRBV9 and TRBJ2-7, with TRBD2 as a possible D gene (5 bases). The CDR3 contains 14 residues. CDR1 is SGDLS and CDR2 is YYNGEE in the germline V gene. The V end was cut by 4 bases, the J end by 7 bases, with 18 bases between. The CDR3, as DNA: TGTGCCAGCAGCATCAACGGGGAGCCTGGGGAGCAGTACTTC. Its protein product is CASSINGEPGEQYF.

The chain joins TRBV29-1 to TRBJ2-4, with D perhaps matching TRBD2 (7 bases). Germline-derived CDR1 and CDR2 are SQVTM and ANQGSEA. CDR3 size: 13 residues. Trimming took 5 bases from V and 8 from J, leaving 16 bases between them. DNA of the CDR3: TGCAGCGTTCTTAACCAGGGGAGGGACATTCAGTACTTC. It codes for CSVLNQGRDIQYF.

This clone was seen only once. The chain has TRBV28 and TRBJ2-2; no firm D call. The germline V and J ends were trimmed by 5 bases and 1 base, with 8 bases remaining between them. Germline CDR1 and CDR2: MDHEN and SYDVKM. This CDR3 has 14 residues. This CDR3 is CASSPSRNTGELFF. The CDR3 DNA reads TGTGCCAGCAGTCCGAGTAGGAACACCGGGGAGCTGTTTTTT.

The chain carries TRBV19 and TRBJ2-1; 12 nucleotides match TRBD2. This CDR3 is 17 amino acids long. Trimming took 1 base from V and 7 from J; bases not matched to a gene: 8. Germline CDR1 and CDR2: LNHDA and SQIVND (reference sequence). This CDR3 is CASSIGGTSGYDNEQFF. The CDR3 nucleotides read TGTGCCAGTAGTATAGGGGGGACTAGCGGGTACGATAATGAGCAGTTCTTC.

The chain has TRBV9 and TRBJ2-4; 7 bases are shared with TRBD1. CDR3 length: 15 amino acids. Germline CDR1 is SGDLS and CDR2 is YYNGEE. Trimming cost V 0 bases and J 7 bases; bases outside gene matches: 7. CDR3 sequence (DNA): TGTGCCAGCAGCGTAGGAGGAATACAGGGGAACATTCAGTACTTC. It is translated as CASSVGGIQGNIQYF.

V is TRBV2 and J is TRBJ2-7; a possible D gene is TRBD1 (6 bases). Germline CDR1 is SNHLY and CDR2 is FYNNEI. Trimming stripped 7 bases from V and 6 bases from J, with 22 bases between. The CDR3 is made up of 15 amino acids. CDR3 sequence: CASKYQGRSMGEQYF. For the CDR3, the DNA is TGTGCCAGCAAATATCAGGGGCGGTCCATGGGCGAGCAGTACTTC.

This sequence joins TRBV6-1 and TRBJ2-7; tentatively, D is TRBD1 (6 bases). V was shortened by 9 bases and J by 7 bases, with 13 bases between the two germline ends. Germline loops: CDR1 MNHNS, CDR2 SASEGT. The CDR3 has 11 residues. CDR3 region: CASYRVPEQYF. The CDR3 DNA reads as TGTGCCAGTTACAGGGTACCGGAGCAGTACTTC.

The V gene is TRBV7-9, the J gene TRBJ2-7, with no clear D. Germline loops: CDR1 SEHNR, CDR2 FQNEAQ (reference sequence). Trimming left V 6 bases short and J 2 bases short, with 14 bases between. The CDR3 contains 14 residues. Written as DNA, the CDR3 is TGTGCCAGCAGACTACCGGGTCCGCCCTACGAGCAGTACTTC. As protein: CASRLPGPPYEQYF.

This chain connects TRBV9 to TRBJ2-1; D is ambiguous. V was trimmed by 1 base and J by 0 bases, leaving 8 bases between them. Per the germline V gene, CDR1 is SGDLS and CDR2 is YYNGEE. This CDR3 is built from 15 residues. The CDR3 DNA is TGTGCCAGCAGCGTATTTCCGAGCTCCTACAATGAGCAGTTCTTC. Translation gives CASSVFPSSYNEQFF.

The chain couples TRBV7-8 to TRBJ1-5, with TRBD1 matching over 8 bases. V shed 6 bases, J shed 1 base, and the junction held 11 bases outside the gene matches. Per germline, CDR1 SGHVS and CDR2 FQNEAQ. This CDR3 has 17 amino acids. CDR3 sequence reads: CASRRDRGGISNQPQHF. The CDR3 DNA sequence: TGTGCCAGCAGACGTGACAGGGGAGGAATAAGCAATCAGCCCCAGCATTTT.

The chain carries TRBV5-8 and TRBJ1-2; D not resolved. V was cut by 4 bases and J by 6 bases, with 16 bases left in between. The CDR3 is 14 residues long. Germline V lookup: CDR1 SGHTS, CDR2 YDEGEE. The CDR3 bases are TGTGCCAGCAGCCCCCGCCATATAGGAGATGGCTACACCTTC. Its protein product is CASSPRHIGDGYTF. The full variable domain, in which reference TRBV5-8 and TRBJ1-2 provide the parts outside the CDR3, is EAGVTQSPTHLIKTRGQQATLRCSPISGHTSVYWYQQALGLGLQFLLWYDEGEERNRGNFPPRFSGRQFPNYSSELNVNALELEDSALYLCASSPRHIGDGYTFGSGTRLTVV.

The gene calls are TRBV19 and TRBJ2-1, with 13 bases that match TRBD2. Germline V gene lookup returns CDR1 LNHDA and CDR2 SQIVND (reference sequence). J was trimmed by 7 bases and V by 5 bases; bases with no gene match: 5. This CDR3 has 15 amino acids. The CDR3 reads CASSATSGRGNEQFF. The CDR3 DNA sequence: TGTGCCAGTAGTGCCACTAGCGGGAGGGGGAATGAGCAGTTCTTC.

The chain carries TRBV27 and TRBJ1-5, with TRBD1 as a possible D gene (6 bases). The V gene's germline CDR1 is MNHEY and CDR2 SMNVEV (reference sequence). Trimming shortened V by 5 bases and J by 4 bases, and 18 bases separated the two germline ends. This CDR3 has 16 amino acids. This chain's CDR3 is CASSLQPPGTNQPQHF. The CDR3 DNA reads as TGTGCCAGCAGTCTACAACCCCCGGGGACAAATCAGCCCCAGCATTTT.

The chain employs TRBV9 and TRBJ2-2; 7 bases are a match to TRBD1. In germline, CDR1 is SGDLS, CDR2 YYNGEE. The V segment lost 4 bases and the J segment 4 bases; nucleotides outside the gene matches: 7. This CDR3 contains 15 residues. CDR3 loop: CASSTRQGGTGELFF. DNA of the CDR3: TGTGCCAGCAGCACCAGACAGGGCGGCACCGGGGAGCTGTTTTTT. The complete variable domain, with remaining parts taken from reference TRBV9 and TRBJ2-2, reads DSGVTQTPKHLITATGQRVTLRCSPRSGDLSVYWYQQSLDQGLQFLIQYYNGEERAKGNILERFSAQQFPDLHSELNLSSLELGDSALYFCASSTRQGGTGELFFGEGSRLTVL.

The V and J genes are TRBV20-1 and TRBJ1-2, with a weak D call TRBD1 (6 bases). CDR1 and CDR2 (germline): DFQATT, SNEGSKA (reference sequence). V was pared by 3 bases and J by 8 bases, with 10 bases between. The CDR3 has 11 amino acids. The CDR3 bases are TGCAGTGCTAGCGACAGGCGAGGCTACACCTTC. Protein: CSASDRRGYTF.

The V gene is TRBV6-5, the J gene TRBJ2-1; the match to TRBD1 covers 7 bases. There are 15 residues in the CDR3. Losses at the gene ends were 0 bases for V and 3 bases for J; bases not matched to a gene: 2. Germline V gene data show CDR1 as MNHEY and CDR2 as SVGAGI. The CDR3 DNA is TGTGCCAGCAGTTACTCGAGACAGGGCTACAATGAGCAGTTCTTC. Its protein product is CASSYSRQGYNEQFF.

This chain connects TRBV7-9 to TRBJ2-7; D call uncertain. The CDR3 spans 14 residues. Germline loops: CDR1 SEHNR, CDR2 FQNEAQ (reference sequence). Trimming shortened V by 2 bases and J by 1 base, and 9 bases separated the two germline ends. The DNA of the CDR3 is TGTGCCAGCAGCTTAATGGCAGATTCCTACGAGCAGTACTTC. Its translation is CASSLMADSYEQYF.